The 6 T cell receptor beta chains in this list originate from one sample, sequenced in a study of response to subunit inactivated influenza vaccine. Using its own MiXCR run on the RT-PCR reads, TCRdb lists one record per CDR3 protein. The data show over 400,000 distinct CDR3 sequences, with 10% to 15% seen just once and around 12% held by the top ten. The input for sequencing was PBMCs from blood, taken roughly 48 days after vaccination. These receptor sequences come from a man in his fifties or sixties who received an inactivated influenza vaccine.

This chain joins TRBV9 and TRBJ1-6; no clear D gene. V was trimmed by 3 bases and J by 2 bases, leaving 12 bases between them. Per germline, CDR1 SGDLS and CDR2 YYNGEE. The CDR3 totals 16 residues. CDR3 sequence reads: CASSATWTAYNSPLHF. The CDR3 coding sequence is TGTGCCAGCAGCGCGACATGGACGGCCTATAATTCACCCCTCCACTTT. The full variable domain, its missing parts supplied by reference TRBV9 and TRBJ1-6, is DSGVTQTPKHLITATGQRVTLRCSPRSGDLSVYWYQQSLDQGLQFLIQYYNGEERAKGNILERFSAQQFPDLHSELNLSSLELGDSALYFCASSATWTAYNSPLHFGNGTRLTVT.

The chain recombines TRBV12-3 or TRBV12-4 with TRBJ2-3; no clear D gene. Trimming removed 7 bases at V and 2 bases at J, with 13 bases between. The CDR3 runs 14 residues. CDR3 sequence: CASTQTTDTDTQYF. CDR3 DNA sequence: TGTGCCAGCACCCAGACGACCGACACAGATACGCAGTATTTT.

V usage is TRBV6-2 or TRBV6-3 and J usage is TRBJ2-5; D possibly matches TRBD1 or TRBD2 (6 bases each). CDR3 size: 15 residues. Germline V CDR1 and CDR2: MNHEY, SVGEGT. Trimming removed 6 bases at V and 7 bases at J, with 21 bases between. Written as DNA, the CDR3 is TGTGCCAGCAGCGGCGGGACACAGAGAGCCGGGACCCAGTACTTC. Its translation is CASSGGTQRAGTQYF.

The chain has TRBV15 and TRBJ2-1; 7 nucleotides line up with TRBD2. CDR1 is LNHNV and CDR2 is YYDKDF in the germline V gene (reference sequence). V was clipped by 6 bases and J by 0 bases; unmatched bases: 5. The CDR3 covers 15 residues. Written as DNA, the CDR3 is TGTGCCACCAGTACGCGGGGGAGCTCCTACAATGAGCAGTTCTTC. This gives the protein CATSTRGSSYNEQFF.

This clonotype was observed a handful of times. The CDR3 sequence: CASSESGVSGNTIYF. CDR3 sequence (DNA): TGTGCCAGCAGTGAGTCGGGGGTTTCTGGAAACACCATATATTTT. The V gene is TRBV6-1, the J gene TRBJ1-3; D may be TRBD1 (5 bases). V was shortened by 3 bases and J by 1 base, with 10 bases between the two germline ends. Germline loops: CDR1 MNHNS, CDR2 SASEGT. This CDR3 is built from 15 residues.

V and J are TRBV7-2 and TRBJ2-1, with D unclear. Per the germline V gene, CDR1 is SGHTA and CDR2 is FQGNSA. Trimming shortened V by 2 bases and J by 8 bases, and 7 bases separated the two germline ends. This CDR3 has 12 residues. The DNA for the CDR3 is TGTGCCAGCAGCTTAACTTACGATGAGCAGTTCTTC. This gives the protein CASSLTYDEQFF.